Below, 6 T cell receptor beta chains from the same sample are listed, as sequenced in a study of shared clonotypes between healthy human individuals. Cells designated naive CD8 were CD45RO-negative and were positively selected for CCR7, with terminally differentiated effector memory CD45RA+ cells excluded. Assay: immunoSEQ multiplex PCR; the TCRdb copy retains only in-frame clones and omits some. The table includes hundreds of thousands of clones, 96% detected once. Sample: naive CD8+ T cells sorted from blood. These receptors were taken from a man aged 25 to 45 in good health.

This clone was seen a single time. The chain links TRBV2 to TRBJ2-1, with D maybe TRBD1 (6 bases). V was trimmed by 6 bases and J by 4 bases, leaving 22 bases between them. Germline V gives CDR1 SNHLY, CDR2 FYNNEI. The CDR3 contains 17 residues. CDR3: CASRARQSAGVYNEQFF. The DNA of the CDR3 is TGTGCCAGCAGGGCCCGACAGAGTGCAGGGGTTTACAATGAGCAGTTCTTC.

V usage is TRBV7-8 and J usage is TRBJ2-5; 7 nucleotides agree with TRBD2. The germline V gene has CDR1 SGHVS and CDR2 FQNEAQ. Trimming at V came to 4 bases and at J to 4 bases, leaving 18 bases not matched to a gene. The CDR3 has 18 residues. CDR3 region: CASSSYPEVSSGRETQYF. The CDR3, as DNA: TGTGCCAGCAGCTCTTATCCAGAAGTTTCTAGCGGAAGAGAGACCCAGTACTTC.

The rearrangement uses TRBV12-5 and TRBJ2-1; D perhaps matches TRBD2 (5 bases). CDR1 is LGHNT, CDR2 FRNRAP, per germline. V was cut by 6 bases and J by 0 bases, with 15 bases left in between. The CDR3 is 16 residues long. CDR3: CASGTGLASSYNEQFF. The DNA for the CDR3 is TGTGCTAGTGGAACTGGACTGGCTAGCTCCTACAATGAGCAGTTCTTC.

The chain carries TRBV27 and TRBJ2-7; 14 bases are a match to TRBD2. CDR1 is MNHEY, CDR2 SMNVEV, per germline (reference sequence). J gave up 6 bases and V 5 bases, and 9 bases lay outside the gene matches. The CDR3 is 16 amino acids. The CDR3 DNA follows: TGTGCCAGCAGTCCCCTGGGACTAGCGGGAGCCGCCGAGCAGTACTTC. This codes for CASSPLGLAGAAEQYF.

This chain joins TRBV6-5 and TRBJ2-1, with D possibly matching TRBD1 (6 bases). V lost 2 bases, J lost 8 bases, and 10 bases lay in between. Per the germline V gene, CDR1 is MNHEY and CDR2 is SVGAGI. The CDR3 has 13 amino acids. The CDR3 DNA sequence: TGTGCCAGCAGTTACCCCGAGGGGGATGAGCAGTTCTTC. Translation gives CASSYPEGDEQFF.

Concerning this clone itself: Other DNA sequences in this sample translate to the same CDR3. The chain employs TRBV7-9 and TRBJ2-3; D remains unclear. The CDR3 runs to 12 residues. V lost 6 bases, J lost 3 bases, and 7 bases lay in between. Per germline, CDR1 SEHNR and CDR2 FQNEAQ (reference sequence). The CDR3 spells CASSPPTDTQYF. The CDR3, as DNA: TGTGCCAGCAGTCCCCCGACAGATACGCAGTATTTT.